These 9 T cell receptor beta chains share one sample of origin, sequenced in a study of beta chain features in type 1 diabetes. What was sequenced were expressed TCRB transcripts, since all of the isolated RNA had been reverse transcribed. Assay used: immunoSEQ multiplex PCR; TCRdb lists only in-frame clones, some missing. The table includes around 250,000 clones, 25% to 30% detected once. The sample consisted of central memory CD4+ T cells from blood. All receptors derive from a man aged 25 to 45 in good health.

There are a few counts of this clone. The chain uses TRBV6-1 and TRBJ2-2; 7 positions match TRBD1. Germline loops: CDR1 MNHNS, CDR2 SASEGT. This CDR3 contains 14 residues. V lost 7 bases, J lost 7 bases, and 9 bases stayed unmatched. Here the CDR3 reads CASTQKGTVGELFF. The CDR3 region has the DNA TGTGCCAGCACTCAAAAAGGGACAGTCGGGGAGCTGTTTTTT.

This chain connects TRBV18 to TRBJ2-7; the D gene is possibly TRBD2 (5 bases). The CDR3 extends over 13 amino acids. Looked up from germline, CDR1 is KGHSH and CDR2 is LQKENI. Trimming shortened V by 4 bases and J by 3 bases, and 10 bases separated the two germline ends. CDR3 loop: CASSLTAGYEQYF. The CDR3 DNA reads TGTGCCAGCTCACTTACCGCGGGCTACGAGCAGTACTTC.

The sample holds a few counts of this clone. The same CDR3 also results from other DNA sequences found in this sample. This sequence joins TRBV5-1 and TRBJ2-3; no clear D gene. Trimming pared 1 base from V and 5 bases from J, leaving 2 bases between. CDR1 and CDR2 (germline): SGHRS, YFSETQ. CDR3 length: 11 residues. The CDR3 spells CASSLKDTQYF. The CDR3 DNA is TGCGCCAGCAGCTTGAAAGATACGCAGTATTTT.

This clone turned up a few times. The chain is built from TRBV30 and TRBJ2-3, with 9 bases lining up with TRBD2. The J segment lost 6 bases and the V segment lost 7 bases, leaving 14 bases of the junction unmatched. Germline-derived CDR1 and CDR2 are GTSNPN and SVGIG (reference sequence). This CDR3 is built from 15 residues. CDR3 in amino acids: CASPSSSGGWDTQYF. CDR3 coding DNA: TGTGCCTCCCCGAGTAGTAGCGGGGGTTGGGATACGCAGTATTTT.

This clone showed up just a few times. The chain joins TRBV14 to TRBJ1-5, with no clear D. This CDR3 region has 10 residues. Germline V gene sequence: CDR1 SGHDN, CDR2 FVKESK. CDR3 amino acids: CPNPNQPQHF. DNA of the CDR3: TGTCCCAACCCCAATCAGCCCCAGCATTTT.

The chain uses TRBV7-2 and TRBJ2-1, with a weak D call TRBD1 (6 bases). Trimming left V 2 bases short and J 7 bases short, with 12 bases between. The CDR3 loop spans 14 amino acids. CDR1 SGHTA and CDR2 FQGNSA come from the germline V gene. The CDR3 is CASSLNRVGNEQFF. CDR3 DNA sequence: TGTGCCAGCAGCTTAAACAGGGTGGGAAATGAGCAGTTCTTC.

To note about this clone: A far more abundant clone sits one base away, making this likely a read error. The chain employs TRBV29-1 and TRBJ1-2; D unclear. The CDR3 covers 11 residues. CDR1 and CDR2 (germline): SQVTM, ANQGSEA. The V and J ends lost 7 bases and 8 bases respectively, with 14 bases between them. CDR3 DNA: TGCAGCGGTGGAGGATATGGAGGCTACACCTTC. This sequence encodes CSGGGYGGYTF.

The gene calls are TRBV2 and TRBJ2-1; D ambiguous. From germline, CDR1 is SNHLY and CDR2 FYNNEI. The CDR3 length is 12 residues. Trimming pared 5 bases from V and 6 bases from J, leaving 8 bases between. The chain's CDR3 is CASSWVGNEQFF. CDR3 DNA: TGTGCCAGCAGTTGGGTCGGCAATGAGCAGTTCTTC. The variable domain in full, with the rest retrieved from reference TRBV2 and TRBJ2-1, is EPEVTQTPSHQVTQMGQEVILRCVPISNHLYFYWYRQILGQKVEFLVSFYNNEISEKSEIFDDQFSVERPDGSNFTLKIRSTKLEDSAMYFCASSWVGNEQFFGPGTRLTVL.

This clone was found a few times. This chain connects TRBV30 to TRBJ2-7; 10 positions agree with TRBD2. Germline CDR1 is GTSNPN and CDR2 is SVGIG (reference sequence). J lost 5 bases, V lost 3 bases, and 7 bases had no gene match. This CDR3 is 14 amino acids long. CDR3 DNA sequence: TGTGCCTGGAGCGGCGGGCTAGCGGGAGACGAGCAGTACTTC. It encodes CAWSGGLAGDEQYF.